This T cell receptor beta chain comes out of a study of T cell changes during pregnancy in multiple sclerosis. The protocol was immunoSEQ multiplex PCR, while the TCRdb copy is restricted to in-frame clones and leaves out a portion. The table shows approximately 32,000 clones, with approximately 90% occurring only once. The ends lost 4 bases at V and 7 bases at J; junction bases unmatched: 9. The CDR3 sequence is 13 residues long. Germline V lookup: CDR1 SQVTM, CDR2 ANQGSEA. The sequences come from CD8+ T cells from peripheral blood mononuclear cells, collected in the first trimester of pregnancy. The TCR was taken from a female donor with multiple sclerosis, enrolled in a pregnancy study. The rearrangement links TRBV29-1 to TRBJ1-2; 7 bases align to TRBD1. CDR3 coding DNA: TGCAGCGTTGGCCCAACAGGGGTTGCTGGCTACACCTTC. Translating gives CSVGPTGVAGYTF. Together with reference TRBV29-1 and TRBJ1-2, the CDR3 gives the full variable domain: SAVISQKPSRDICQRGTSLTIQCQVDSQVTMMFWYRQQPGQSLTLIATANQGSEATYESGFVIDKFPISRPNLTFSTLTVSNMSPEDSSIYLCSVGPTGVAGYTFGSGTRLTVV.